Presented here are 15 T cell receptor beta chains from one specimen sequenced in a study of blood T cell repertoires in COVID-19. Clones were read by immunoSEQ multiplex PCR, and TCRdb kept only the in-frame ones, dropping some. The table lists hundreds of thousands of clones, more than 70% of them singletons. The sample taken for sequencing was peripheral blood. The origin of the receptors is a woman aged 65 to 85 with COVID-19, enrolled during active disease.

The CDR3 DNA follows: TGTGCCAGCAGCTTGGCGGTCGAGCAGTACTTC. This encodes CASSLAVEQYF. The chain uses TRBV5-5 and TRBJ2-7; unclear D gene. Looked up from germline, CDR1 is SGHKS and CDR2 is YYEKEE (reference sequence). The length of the CDR3 is 11 residues. V was shortened by 0 bases and J by 6 bases, with 4 bases between the two germline ends.

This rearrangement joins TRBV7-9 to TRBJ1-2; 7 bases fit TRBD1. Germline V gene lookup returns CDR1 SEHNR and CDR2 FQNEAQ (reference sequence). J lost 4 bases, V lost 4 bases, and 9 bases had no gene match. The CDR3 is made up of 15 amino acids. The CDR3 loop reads CASSSTPWTGYGYTF. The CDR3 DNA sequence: TGTGCCAGCAGCTCGACACCCTGGACAGGCTATGGCTACACCTTC.

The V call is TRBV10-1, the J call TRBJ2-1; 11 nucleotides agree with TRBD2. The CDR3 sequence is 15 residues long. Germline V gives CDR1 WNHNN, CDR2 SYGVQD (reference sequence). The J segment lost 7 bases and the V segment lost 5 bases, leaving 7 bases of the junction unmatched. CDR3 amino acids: CASSSRLAGMNEQFF. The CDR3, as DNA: TGCGCCAGCAGTTCTCGACTAGCGGGGATGAATGAGCAGTTCTTC.

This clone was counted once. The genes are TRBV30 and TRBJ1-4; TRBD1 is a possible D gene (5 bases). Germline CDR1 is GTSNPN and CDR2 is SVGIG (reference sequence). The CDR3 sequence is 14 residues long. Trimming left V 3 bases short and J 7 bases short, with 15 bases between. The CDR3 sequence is CAWRAVGGSEKLFF. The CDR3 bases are TGTGCCTGGAGAGCGGTCGGGGGGAGTGAAAAACTGTTTTTT.

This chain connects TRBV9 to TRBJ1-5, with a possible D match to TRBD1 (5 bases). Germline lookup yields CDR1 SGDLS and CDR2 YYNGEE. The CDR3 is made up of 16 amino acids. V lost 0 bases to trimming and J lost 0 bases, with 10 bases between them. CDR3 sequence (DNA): TGTGCCAGCAGCGTAGCTACAGGTCTTAGCAATCAGCCCCAGCATTTT. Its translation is CASSVATGLSNQPQHF. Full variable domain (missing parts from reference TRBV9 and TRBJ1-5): DSGVTQTPKHLITATGQRVTLRCSPRSGDLSVYWYQQSLDQGLQFLIQYYNGEERAKGNILERFSAQQFPDLHSELNLSSLELGDSALYFCASSVATGLSNQPQHFGDGTRLSIL.

The CDR3 nucleotides are TGTGCCAGCAGCTCGGGAGGGACTTTCTATGGCTACACCTTC. Translated: CASSSGGTFYGYTF. The rearrangement joins TRBV7-9 to TRBJ1-2; maybe TRBD1 (5 bases). The V gene's germline CDR1 is SEHNR and CDR2 FQNEAQ (reference sequence). The germline V and J ends were trimmed by 4 bases and 4 bases, with 13 bases remaining between them. CDR3 size: 14 residues. The full variable domain, rest sourced from reference TRBV7-9 and TRBJ1-2, is DTGVSQNPRHKITKRGQNVTFRCDPISEHNRLYWYRQTLGQGPEFLTYFQNEAQLEKSRLLSDRFSAERPKGSFSTLEIQRTEQGDSAMYLCASSSGGTFYGYTFGSGTRLTVV.

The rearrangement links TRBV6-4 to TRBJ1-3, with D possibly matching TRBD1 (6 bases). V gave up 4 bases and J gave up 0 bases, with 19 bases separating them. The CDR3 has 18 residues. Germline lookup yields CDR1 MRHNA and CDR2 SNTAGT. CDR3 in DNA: TGTGCCAGCAGTGCCCTCATCCGGGACACCTTCTCTGGAAACACCATATATTTT. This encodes CASSALIRDTFSGNTIYF.

The CDR3 nucleotides are TGTGCCAGCAGTGAAAGTCTAGCGGGGGGATCGAACACCGGGGAGCTGTTTTTT. Translated, it gives CASSESLAGGSNTGELFF. The rearrangement links TRBV6-1 to TRBJ2-2; 11 nucleotides align to TRBD2. Germline V gene sequence: CDR1 MNHNS, CDR2 SASEGT. V lost 2 bases, J lost 0 bases, and 5 bases stayed unmatched. This CDR3 is built from 18 residues.

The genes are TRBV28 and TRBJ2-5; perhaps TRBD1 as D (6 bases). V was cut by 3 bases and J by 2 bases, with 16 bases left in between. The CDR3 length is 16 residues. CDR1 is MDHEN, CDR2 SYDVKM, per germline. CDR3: CASSLETGIGQETQYF. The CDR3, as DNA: TGTGCCAGCAGTTTGGAAACAGGGATAGGTCAAGAGACCCAGTACTTC. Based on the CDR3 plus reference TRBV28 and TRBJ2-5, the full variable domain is DVKVTQSSRYLVKRTGEKVFLECVQDMDHENMFWYRQDPGLGLRLIYFSYDVKMKEKGDIPEGYSVSREKKERFSLILESASTNQTSMYLCASSLETGIGQETQYFGPGTRLLVL.

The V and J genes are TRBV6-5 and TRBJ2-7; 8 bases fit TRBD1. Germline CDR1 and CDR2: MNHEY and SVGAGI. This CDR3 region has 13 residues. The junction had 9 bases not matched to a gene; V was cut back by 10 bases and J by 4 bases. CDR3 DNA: TGTGCCACCGATCCCGACAGGGGATACGAGCAGTACTTC. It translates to CATDPDRGYEQYF.

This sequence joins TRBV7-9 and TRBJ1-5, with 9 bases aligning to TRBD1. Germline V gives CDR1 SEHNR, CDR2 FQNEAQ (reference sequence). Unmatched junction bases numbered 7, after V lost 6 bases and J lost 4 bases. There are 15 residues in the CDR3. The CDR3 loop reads CASSLDRGINQPQHF. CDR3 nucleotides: TGTGCCAGCAGTCTCGACAGGGGGATTAATCAGCCCCAGCATTTT.

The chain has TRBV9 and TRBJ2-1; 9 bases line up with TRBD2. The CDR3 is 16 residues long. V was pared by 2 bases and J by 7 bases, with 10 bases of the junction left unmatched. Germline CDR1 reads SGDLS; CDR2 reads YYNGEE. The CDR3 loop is CASSVSGNSGGNEQFF. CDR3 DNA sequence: TGTGCCAGCAGCGTTTCGGGTAATAGCGGGGGTAATGAGCAGTTCTTC. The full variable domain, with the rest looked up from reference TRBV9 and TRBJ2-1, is DSGVTQTPKHLITATGQRVTLRCSPRSGDLSVYWYQQSLDQGLQFLIQYYNGEERAKGNILERFSAQQFPDLHSELNLSSLELGDSALYFCASSVSGNSGGNEQFFGPGTRLTVL.

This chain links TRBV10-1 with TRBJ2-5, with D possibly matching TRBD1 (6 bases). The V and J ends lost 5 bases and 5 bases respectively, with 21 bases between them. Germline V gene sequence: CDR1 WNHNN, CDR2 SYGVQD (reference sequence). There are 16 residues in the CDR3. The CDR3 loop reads CASSPSFGGPRETQYF. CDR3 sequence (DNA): TGCGCCAGCAGTCCCTCCTTTGGGGGCCCGCGGGAGACCCAGTACTTC.

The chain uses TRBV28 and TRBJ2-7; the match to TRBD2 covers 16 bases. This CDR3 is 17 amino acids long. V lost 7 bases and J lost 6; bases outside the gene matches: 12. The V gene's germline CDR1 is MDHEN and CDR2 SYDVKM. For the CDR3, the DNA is TGTGCCAGCAAGACCACGGGACTAGCGGGGGGGCGAATCGAGCAGTACTTC. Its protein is CASKTTGLAGGRIEQYF.

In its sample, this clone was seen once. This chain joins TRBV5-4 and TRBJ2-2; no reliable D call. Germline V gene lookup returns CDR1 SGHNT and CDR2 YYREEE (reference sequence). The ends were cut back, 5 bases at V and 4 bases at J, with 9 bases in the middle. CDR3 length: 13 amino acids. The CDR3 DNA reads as TGTGCCAGCAGGCTACAGACCACCGGGGAGCTGTTTTTT. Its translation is CASRLQTTGELFF.